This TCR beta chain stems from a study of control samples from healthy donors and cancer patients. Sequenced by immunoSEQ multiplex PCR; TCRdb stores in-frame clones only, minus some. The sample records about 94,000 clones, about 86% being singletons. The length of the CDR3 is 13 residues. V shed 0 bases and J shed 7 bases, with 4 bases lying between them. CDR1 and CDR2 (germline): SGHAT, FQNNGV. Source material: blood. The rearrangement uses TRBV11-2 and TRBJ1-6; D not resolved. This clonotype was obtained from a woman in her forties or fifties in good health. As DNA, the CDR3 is TGTGCCAGCAGCTTAGATAGGAATTCACCCCTCCACTTT. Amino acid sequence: CASSLDRNSPLHF. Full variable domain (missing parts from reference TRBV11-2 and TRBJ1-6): EAGVAQSPRYKIIEKRQSVAFWCNPISGHATLYWYQQILGQGPKLLIQFQNNGVVDDSQLPKDRFSAERLKGVDSTLKIQPAKLEDSAVYLCASSLDRNSPLHFGNGTRLTVT.